This T cell receptor (beta chain) stems from a study of response to subunit inactivated influenza vaccine. Study-wide points: That few new T cells are recruited by each seasonal influenza vaccination was the authors' suggestion.

This clonotype was counted a few times. Its antigen is as yet unknown. Trimming took off 5 bases at V and 0 bases at J, with 17 bases between the two ends. Per the germline V gene, CDR1 is MNHNS and CDR2 is SASEGT. The CDR3 sequence is 16 residues long. MiXCR, applied by TCRdb to the RT-PCR reads, yields one record per CDR3 protein. Among around 200,000 distinct CDR3 sequences listed, less than 15% were seen once. The sample was also linked to a second study, of T cells expressing NK-cell markers. In that study: UMIs were included in TCR beta cDNA generated by 5'RACE template switching. According to the study, TCR beta repertoires originated from sorted CD3+CD56+NKG2C+, CD3+CD56+NKG2C- and CD3+CD56-NKG2C+ T cells.

Material: CD8+ T cells sorted from PBMCs, obtained 11 to 12 days after vaccination. The chain joins TRBV6-1 to TRBJ2-7, with D perhaps TRBD1 (5 bases). The clonotype originates from a man aged 45-65 years who received an inactivated influenza vaccine. CDR3: CASSPHPWTSSYEQYF. In DNA form, the CDR3 reads TGTGCCAGCAGTCCCCATCCCTGGACAAGCTCCTACGAGCAGTACTTC.